Sequencing of this T cell receptor (beta chain) was carried out in a study of T cells in Graves' hyperthyroidism and ophthalmopathy. This clonotype was counted at least ten times. Its cognate antigen is unknown. CDR3 length equals 15 residues. V was pared by 0 bases and J by 3 bases, with 3 bases of the junction left unmatched. Germline CDR1 reads WNHNN; CDR2 reads SYGVQD (reference sequence). Study observations and caveats: Ophthalmopathy was predicted by the model a median of approximately 6 months ahead of onset.

Researchers took RNA transcripts and amplified the TCR beta CDR3 regions from them. TCR CDR3 underwent first-round RT-PCR with the HTBI primer set. TCRdb re-called the multiplex PCR reads with MiXCR, one entry per CDR3 protein. This table has some 460,000 distinct CDR3 sequences, less than 20% appearing once. Using 10 ml of fresh peripheral blood, PBMCs were prepared. The TCR originated in a woman younger than 30 with Graves' hyperthyroidism. This chain joins TRBV10-1 and TRBJ2-3, with TRBD1 matching over 7 bases. Sequencing used blood. The CDR3 region has the DNA TGCGCCAGCAGTGAGTCGGGGACAGCAACAGATACGCAGTATTTT. Its protein product is CASSESGTATDTQYF.